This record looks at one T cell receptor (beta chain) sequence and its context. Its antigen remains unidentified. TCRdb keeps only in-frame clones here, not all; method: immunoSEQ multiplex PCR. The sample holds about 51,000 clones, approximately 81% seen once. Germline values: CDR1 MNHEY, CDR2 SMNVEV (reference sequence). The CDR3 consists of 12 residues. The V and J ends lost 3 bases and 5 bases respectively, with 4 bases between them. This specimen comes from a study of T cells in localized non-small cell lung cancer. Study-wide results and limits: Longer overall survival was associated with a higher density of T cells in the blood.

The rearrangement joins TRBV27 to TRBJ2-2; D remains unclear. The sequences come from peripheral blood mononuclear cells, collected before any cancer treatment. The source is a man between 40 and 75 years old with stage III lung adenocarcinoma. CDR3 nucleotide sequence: TGTGCCAGCAGTTTTCAGACCGGGGAGCTGTTTTTT. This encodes CASSFQTGELFF.